The entry that follows covers one T cell receptor beta chain sequence. This CDR3 spans 14 amino acids. Deletions cut 1 base from V and 4 bases from J, with 10 bases between. Per germline, CDR1 MGHRA and CDR2 YSYEKL. The data were obtained in a study of blood T cell repertoires in COVID-19. Overall study context: Spain, Italy and the United States supplied samples that represented acute and convalescent COVID-19. T cells, B-cell-depleted T cells, or PBMCs provided the cDNA or gDNA that served as material.

In the original analysis: Amplification of reference gene primers provided the estimated nucleated cell counts. TCRdb's table, derived via immunoSEQ multiplex PCR, lists solely in-frame clones and lacks some. The V and J calls and clone size are taken from that table; D and trimming were inferred from the DNA. Among about 41,000 clones listed, approximately 90% were seen once. V and J are TRBV4-1 and TRBJ1-2; D ambiguous. The sequencing sample was made of peripheral blood. The sequence came from a man aged 55 to 69 with acute or convalescent COVID-19. DNA of the CDR3: TGCGCCAGCAGCCAAGGAGAACGTGGCTATGGCTACACCTTC. Protein: CASSQGERGYGYTF.